Detailed here is one T cell receptor (beta chain). The sample originates from a study of control samples from healthy donors and cancer patients. This table comes from immunoSEQ multiplex PCR, and its TCRdb copy is limited to in-frame clones, with some not included. Of about 410,000 clones listed, more than 80% are singletons. CDR1 and CDR2 (germline): LNHDA, SQIVND (reference sequence). There are 15 residues in the CDR3. Trimming pared 3 bases from V and 6 bases from J, leaving 14 bases between. This sequence originates from a man aged 40-49 years with head and neck cancer. Sequenced input: PBMCs. This chain joins TRBV19 and TRBJ2-2; D gene unclear. DNA for the CDR3: TGTGCCAGTAGTATTTCTCGAGTTTCCGCCGGGGAGCTGTTTTTT. Protein sequence: CASSISRVSAGELFF. Supplemented by reference TRBV19 and TRBJ2-2, the full variable domain reads DGGITQSPKYLFRKEGQNVTLSCEQNLNHDAMYWYRQDPGQGLRLIYYSQIVNDFQKGDIAEGYSVSREKKESFPLTVTSAQKNPTAFYLCASSISRVSAGELFFGEGSRLTVL.